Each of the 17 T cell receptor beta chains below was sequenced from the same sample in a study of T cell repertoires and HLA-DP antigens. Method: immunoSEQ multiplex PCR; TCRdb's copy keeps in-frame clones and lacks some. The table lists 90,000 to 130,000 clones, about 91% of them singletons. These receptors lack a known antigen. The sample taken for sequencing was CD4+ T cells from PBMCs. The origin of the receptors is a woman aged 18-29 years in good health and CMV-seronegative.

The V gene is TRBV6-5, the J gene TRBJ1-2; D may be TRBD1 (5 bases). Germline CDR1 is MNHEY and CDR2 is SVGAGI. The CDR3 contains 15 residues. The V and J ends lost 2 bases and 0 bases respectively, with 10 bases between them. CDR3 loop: CASSYRGSANYGYTF. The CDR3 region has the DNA TGTGCCAGCAGTTACCGGGGGAGTGCTAACTATGGCTACACCTTC.

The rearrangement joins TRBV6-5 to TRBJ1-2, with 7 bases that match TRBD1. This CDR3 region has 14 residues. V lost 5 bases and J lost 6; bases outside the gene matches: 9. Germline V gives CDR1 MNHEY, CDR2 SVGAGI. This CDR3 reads CASSHDREFDGYTF. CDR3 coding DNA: TGTGCCAGCAGTCACGACAGGGAGTTTGATGGCTACACCTTC.

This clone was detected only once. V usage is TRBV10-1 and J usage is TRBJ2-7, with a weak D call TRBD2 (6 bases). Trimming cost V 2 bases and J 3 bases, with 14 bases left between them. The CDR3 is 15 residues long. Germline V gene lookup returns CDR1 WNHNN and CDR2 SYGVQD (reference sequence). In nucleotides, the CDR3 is TGCGCCAGCAGTGAGGCCGGGGGTCCCCTCTACGAGCAGTACGTC. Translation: CASSEAGGPLYEQYV.

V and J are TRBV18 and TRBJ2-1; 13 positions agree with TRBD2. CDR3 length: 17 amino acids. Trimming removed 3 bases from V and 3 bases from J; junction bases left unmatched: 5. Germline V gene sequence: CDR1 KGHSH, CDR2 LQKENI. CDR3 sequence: CASSPGLAGDFYNEQFF. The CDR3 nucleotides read TGTGCCAGCTCACCCGGACTAGCGGGGGACTTCTACAATGAGCAGTTCTTC.

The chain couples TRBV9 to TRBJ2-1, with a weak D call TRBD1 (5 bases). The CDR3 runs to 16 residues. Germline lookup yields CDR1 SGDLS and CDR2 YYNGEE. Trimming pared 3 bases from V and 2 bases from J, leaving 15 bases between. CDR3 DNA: TGTGCCAGCAGCGCCCCAGGGATTTGGACCTACAATGAGCAGTTCTTC. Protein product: CASSAPGIWTYNEQFF.

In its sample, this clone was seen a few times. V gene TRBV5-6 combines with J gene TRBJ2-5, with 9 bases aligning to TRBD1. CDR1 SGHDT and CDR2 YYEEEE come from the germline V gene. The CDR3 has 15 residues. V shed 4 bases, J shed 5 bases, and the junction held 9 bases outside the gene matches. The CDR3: CASSLIQGAWETQYF. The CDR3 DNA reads TGTGCCAGCAGCCTGATACAGGGGGCTTGGGAGACCCAGTACTTC.

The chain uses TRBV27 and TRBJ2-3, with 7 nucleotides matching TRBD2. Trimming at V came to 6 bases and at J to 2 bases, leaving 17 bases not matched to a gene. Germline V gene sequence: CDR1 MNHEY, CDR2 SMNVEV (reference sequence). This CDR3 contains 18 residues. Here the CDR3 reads CASRRQGERDYNTDTQYF. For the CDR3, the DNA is TGTGCCAGCAGACGTCAAGGGGAAAGGGACTACAACACAGATACGCAGTATTTT.

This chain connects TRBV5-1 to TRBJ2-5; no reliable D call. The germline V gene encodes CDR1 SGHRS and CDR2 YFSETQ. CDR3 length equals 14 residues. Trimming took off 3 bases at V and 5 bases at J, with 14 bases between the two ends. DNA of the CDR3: TGCGCCAGCAGCTCGGCCATTGGAAGCGAGACCCAGTACTTC. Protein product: CASSSAIGSETQYF.

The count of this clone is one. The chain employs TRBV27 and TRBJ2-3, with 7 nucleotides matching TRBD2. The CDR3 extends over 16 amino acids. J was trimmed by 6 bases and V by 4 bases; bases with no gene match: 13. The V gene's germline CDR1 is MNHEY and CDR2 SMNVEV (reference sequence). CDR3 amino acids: CASSSPYRGGLDTQYF. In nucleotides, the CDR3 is TGTGCCAGCAGTTCCCCATATAGGGGAGGGCTCGATACGCAGTATTTT.

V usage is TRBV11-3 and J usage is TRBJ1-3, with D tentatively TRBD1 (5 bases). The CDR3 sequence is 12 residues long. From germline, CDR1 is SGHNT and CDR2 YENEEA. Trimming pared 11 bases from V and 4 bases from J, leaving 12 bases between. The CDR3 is CAPPGLGNTIYF. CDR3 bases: TGTGCCCCCCCAGGGCTCGGAAACACCATATATTTT. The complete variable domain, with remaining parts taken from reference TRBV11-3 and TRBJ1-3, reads EAGVVQSPRYKIIEKKQPVAFWCNPISGHNTLYWYLQNLGQGPELLIRYENEEAVDDSQLPKDRFSAERLKGVDSTLKIQPAELGDSAVYLCAPPGLGNTIYFGEGSWLTVV.

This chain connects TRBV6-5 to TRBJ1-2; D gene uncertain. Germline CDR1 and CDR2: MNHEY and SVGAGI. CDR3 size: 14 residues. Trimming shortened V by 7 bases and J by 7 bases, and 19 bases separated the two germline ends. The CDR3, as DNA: TGTGCCAGCACTCAATCGGGTCGTGAGAGTGGCTACACCTTC. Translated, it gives CASTQSGRESGYTF.

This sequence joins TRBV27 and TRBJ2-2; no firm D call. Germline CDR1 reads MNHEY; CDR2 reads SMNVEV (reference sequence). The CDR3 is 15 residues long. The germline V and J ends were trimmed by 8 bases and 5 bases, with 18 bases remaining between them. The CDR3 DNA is TGTGCCAGCGGACCCCGTATAGAAACTACCGGGGAGCTGTTTTTT. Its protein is CASGPRIETTGELFF.

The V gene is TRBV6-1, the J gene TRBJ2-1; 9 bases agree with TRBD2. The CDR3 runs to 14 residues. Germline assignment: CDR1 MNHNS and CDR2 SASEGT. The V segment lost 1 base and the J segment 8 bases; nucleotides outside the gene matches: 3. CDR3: CASSEGGRAYEQFF. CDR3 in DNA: TGTGCCAGCAGTGAAGGCGGGAGGGCCTATGAGCAGTTCTTC.

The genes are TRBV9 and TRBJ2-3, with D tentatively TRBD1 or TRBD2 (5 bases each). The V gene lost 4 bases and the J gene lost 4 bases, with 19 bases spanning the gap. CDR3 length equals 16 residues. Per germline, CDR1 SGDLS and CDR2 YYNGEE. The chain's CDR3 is CASSPNLRARADTQYF. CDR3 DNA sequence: TGTGCCAGCAGCCCCAACCTCAGGGCGCGGGCAGATACGCAGTATTTT.

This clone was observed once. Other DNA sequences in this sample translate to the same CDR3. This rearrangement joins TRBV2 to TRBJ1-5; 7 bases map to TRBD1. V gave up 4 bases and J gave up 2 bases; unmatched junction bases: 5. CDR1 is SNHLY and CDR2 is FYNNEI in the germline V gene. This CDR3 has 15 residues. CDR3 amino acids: CASSGQGLGNQPQHF. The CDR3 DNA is TGTGCCAGCAGTGGACAGGGCTTGGGCAATCAGCCCCAGCATTTT.

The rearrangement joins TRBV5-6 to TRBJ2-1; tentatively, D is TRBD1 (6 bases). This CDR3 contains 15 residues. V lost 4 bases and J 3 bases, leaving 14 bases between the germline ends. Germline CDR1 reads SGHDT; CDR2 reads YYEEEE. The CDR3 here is CASSPGQPYYNEQFF. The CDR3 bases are TGTGCCAGCAGCCCGGGACAACCCTACTACAATGAGCAGTTCTTC.

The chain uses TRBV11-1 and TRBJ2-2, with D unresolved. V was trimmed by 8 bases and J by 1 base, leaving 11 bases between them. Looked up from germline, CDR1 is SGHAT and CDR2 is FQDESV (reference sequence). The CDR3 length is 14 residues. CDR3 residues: CASGISGNTGELFF. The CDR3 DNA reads TGTGCCAGCGGCATCTCCGGGAACACCGGGGAGCTGTTTTTT.